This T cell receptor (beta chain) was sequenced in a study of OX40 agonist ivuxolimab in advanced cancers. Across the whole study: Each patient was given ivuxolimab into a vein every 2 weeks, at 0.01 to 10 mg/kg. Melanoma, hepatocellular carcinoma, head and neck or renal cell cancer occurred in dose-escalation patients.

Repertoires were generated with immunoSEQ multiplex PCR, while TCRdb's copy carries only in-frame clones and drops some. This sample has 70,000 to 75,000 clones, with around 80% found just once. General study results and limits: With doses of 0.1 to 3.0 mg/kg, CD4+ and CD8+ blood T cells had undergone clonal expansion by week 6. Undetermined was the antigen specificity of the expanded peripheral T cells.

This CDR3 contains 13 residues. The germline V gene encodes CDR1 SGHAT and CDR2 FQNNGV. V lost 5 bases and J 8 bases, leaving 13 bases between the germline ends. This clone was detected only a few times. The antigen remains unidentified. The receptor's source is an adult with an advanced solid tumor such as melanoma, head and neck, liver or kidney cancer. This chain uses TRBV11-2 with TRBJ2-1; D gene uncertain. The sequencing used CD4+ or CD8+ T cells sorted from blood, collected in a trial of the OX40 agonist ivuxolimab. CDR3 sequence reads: CASSPPGGDEQFF. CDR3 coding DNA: TGTGCCAGCAGCCCCCCAGGTGGCGATGAGCAGTTCTTC.